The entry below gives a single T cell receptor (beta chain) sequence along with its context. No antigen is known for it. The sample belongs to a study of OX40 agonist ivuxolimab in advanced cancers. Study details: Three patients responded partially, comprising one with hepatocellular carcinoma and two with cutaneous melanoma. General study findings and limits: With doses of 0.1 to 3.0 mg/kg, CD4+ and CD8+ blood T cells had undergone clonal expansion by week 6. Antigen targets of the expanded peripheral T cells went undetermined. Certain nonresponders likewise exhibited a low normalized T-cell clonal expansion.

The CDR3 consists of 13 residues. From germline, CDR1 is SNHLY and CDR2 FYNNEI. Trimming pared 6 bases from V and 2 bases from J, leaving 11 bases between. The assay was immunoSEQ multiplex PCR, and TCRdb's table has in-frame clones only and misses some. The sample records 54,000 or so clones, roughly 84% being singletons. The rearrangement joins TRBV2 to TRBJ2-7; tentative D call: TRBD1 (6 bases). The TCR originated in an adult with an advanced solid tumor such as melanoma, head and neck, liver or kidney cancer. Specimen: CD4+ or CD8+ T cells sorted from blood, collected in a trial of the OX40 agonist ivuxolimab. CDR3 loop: CASSRQATYEQYF. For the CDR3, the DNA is TGTGCCAGCAGCCGACAGGCGACCTACGAGCAGTACTTC.